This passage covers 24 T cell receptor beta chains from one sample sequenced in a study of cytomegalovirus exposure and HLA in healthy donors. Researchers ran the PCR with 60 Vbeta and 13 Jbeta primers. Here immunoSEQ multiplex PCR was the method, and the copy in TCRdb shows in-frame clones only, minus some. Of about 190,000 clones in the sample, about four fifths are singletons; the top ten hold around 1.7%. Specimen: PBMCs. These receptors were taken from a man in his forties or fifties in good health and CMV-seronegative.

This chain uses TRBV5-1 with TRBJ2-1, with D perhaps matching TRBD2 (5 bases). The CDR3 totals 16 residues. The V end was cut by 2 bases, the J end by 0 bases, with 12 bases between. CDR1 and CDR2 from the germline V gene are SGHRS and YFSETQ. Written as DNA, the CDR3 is TGCGCCAGCAGCTTAGTCCAGCGGAGCTCCTACAATGAGCAGTTCTTC. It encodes CASSLVQRSSYNEQFF.

The CDR3 reads CASSPKYPRGEAFF. As DNA, the CDR3 is TGTGCCAGCAGTCCGAAATACCCCCGGGGTGAAGCTTTCTTT. The chain links TRBV7-9 to TRBJ1-1, with D unclear. The CDR3 covers 14 residues. Trimming took 6 bases from V and 7 from J, leaving 18 bases between them. The germline V gene encodes CDR1 SEHNR and CDR2 FQNEAQ (reference sequence).

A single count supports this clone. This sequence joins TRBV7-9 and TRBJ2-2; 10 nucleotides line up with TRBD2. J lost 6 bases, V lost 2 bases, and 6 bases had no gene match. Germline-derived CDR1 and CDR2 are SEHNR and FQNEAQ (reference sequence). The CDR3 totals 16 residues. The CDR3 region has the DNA TGTGCCAGCAGCTTACGAGCGGGGGGGCCATCCGGGGAGCTGTTTTTT. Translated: CASSLRAGGPSGELFF.

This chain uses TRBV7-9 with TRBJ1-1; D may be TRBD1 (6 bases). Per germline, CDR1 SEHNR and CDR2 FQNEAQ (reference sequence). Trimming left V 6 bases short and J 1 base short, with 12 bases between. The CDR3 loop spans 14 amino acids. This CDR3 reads CASRSRGGNTEAFF. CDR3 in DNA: TGTGCCAGCAGATCCAGGGGCGGGAACACTGAAGCTTTCTTT.

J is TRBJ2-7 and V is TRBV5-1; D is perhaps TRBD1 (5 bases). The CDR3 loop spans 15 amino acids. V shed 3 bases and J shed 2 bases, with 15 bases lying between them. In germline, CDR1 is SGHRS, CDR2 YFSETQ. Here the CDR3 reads CASSSDSFKAYEQYF. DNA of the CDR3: TGCGCCAGCAGCTCAGACAGTTTCAAGGCCTACGAGCAGTACTTC.

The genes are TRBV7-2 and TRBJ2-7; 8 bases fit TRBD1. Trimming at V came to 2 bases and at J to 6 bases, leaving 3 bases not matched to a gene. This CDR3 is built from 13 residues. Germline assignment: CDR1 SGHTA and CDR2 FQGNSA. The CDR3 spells CASSLQGAREQYF. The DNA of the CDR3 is TGTGCCAGCAGCTTACAGGGGGCCCGCGAGCAGTACTTC.

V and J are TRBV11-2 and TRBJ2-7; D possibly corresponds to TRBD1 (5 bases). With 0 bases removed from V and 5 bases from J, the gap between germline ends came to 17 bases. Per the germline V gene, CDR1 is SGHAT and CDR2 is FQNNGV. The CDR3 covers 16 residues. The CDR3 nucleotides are TGTGCCAGCAGCTTAGAGTGGTACAGGAGCAGGAACGAGCAGTACTTC. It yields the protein CASSLEWYRSRNEQYF.

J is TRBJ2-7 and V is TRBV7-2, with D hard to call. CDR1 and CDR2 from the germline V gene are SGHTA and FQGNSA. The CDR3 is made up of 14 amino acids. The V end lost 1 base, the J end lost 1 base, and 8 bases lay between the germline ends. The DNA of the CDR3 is TGTGCCAGCAGCTTAGGGTACGGGTCCTACGAGCAGTACTTC. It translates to CASSLGYGSYEQYF.

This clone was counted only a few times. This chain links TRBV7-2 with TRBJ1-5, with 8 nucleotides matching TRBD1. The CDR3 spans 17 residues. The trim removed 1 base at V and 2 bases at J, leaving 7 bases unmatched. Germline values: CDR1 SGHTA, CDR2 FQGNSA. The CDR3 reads CASSLVSRGQGNQPQHF. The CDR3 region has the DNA TGTGCCAGCAGCTTAGTTTCCAGGGGACAGGGCAATCAGCCCCAGCATTTT.

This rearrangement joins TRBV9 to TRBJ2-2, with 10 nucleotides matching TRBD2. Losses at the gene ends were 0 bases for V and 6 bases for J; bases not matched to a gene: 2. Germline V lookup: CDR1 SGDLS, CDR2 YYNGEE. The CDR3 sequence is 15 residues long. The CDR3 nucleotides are TGTGCCAGCAGCGTAGGTCTAGCGGGAGCCGGGGAGCTGTTTTTT. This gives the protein CASSVGLAGAGELFF.

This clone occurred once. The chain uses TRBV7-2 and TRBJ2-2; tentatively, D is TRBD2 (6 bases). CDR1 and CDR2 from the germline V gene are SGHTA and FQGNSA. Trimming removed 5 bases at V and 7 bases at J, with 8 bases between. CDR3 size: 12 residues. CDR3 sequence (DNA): TGTGCCAGCAGCCCCGGGGGCGGGGAGCTGTTTTTT. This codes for CASSPGGGELFF.

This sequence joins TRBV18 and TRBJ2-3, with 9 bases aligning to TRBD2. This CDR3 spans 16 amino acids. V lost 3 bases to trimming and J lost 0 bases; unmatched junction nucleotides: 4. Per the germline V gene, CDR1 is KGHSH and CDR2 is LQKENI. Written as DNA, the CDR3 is TGTGCCAGCTCACCGATAGCGGGAGTAAGCACAGATACGCAGTATTTT. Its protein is CASSPIAGVSTDTQYF.

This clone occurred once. CDR3 region: CSVQAGSQYEQYF. Here the CDR3 DNA reads TGCAGCGTTCAGGCAGGGTCGCAGTACGAGCAGTACTTC. The chain links TRBV29-1 to TRBJ2-5, with D perhaps matching TRBD1 (5 bases). The J call is doubtful: the DNA matches TRBJ2-7 better. The V gene's germline CDR1 is SQVTM and CDR2 ANQGSEA. This CDR3 spans 13 amino acids.

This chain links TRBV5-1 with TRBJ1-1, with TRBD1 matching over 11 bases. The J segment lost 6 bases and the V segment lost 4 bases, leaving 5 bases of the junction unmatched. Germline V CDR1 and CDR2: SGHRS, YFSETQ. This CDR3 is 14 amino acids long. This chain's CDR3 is CASSRGQGGSEAFF. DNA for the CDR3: TGCGCCAGCAGCAGGGGACAGGGGGGGTCTGAAGCTTTCTTT.

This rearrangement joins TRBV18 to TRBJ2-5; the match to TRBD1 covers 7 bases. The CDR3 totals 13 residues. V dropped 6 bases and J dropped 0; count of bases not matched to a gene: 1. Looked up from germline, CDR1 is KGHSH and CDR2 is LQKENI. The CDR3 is CASSGTDQETQYF. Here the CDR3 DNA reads TGTGCCAGCTCCGGGACAGACCAAGAGACCCAGTACTTC.

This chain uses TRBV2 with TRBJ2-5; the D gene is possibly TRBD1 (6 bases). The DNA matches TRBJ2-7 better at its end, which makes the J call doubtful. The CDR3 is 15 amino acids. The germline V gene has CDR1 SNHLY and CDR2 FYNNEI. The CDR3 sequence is CASSPRQVSSYEQYF. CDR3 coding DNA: TGTGCCAGCAGCCCTCGACAGGTATCGTCCTACGAGCAGTACTTC.

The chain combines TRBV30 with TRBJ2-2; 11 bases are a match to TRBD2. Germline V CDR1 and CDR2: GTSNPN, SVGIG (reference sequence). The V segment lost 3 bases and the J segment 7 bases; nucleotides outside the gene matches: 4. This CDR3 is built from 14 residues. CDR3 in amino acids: CAWRTSGRVGELFF. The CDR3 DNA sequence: TGTGCCTGGAGAACTAGCGGGAGAGTCGGGGAGCTGTTTTTT.

This CDR3 is CASSIEGSGNEKLFF. The CDR3 DNA reads TGTGCCAGTAGTATCGAGGGTTCGGGTAATGAAAAACTGTTTTTT. The chain carries TRBV19 and TRBJ1-4, with D unclear. CDR3 length: 15 residues. V was shortened by 3 bases and J by 4 bases, with 12 bases between the two germline ends. Germline loops: CDR1 LNHDA, CDR2 SQIVND (reference sequence).

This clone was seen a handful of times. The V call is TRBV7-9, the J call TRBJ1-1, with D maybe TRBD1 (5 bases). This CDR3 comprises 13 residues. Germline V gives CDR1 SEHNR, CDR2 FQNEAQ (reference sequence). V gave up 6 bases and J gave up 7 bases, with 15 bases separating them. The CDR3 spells CASRANQGFEAFF. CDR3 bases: TGTGCCAGCAGGGCAAACCAGGGCTTTGAAGCTTTCTTT.

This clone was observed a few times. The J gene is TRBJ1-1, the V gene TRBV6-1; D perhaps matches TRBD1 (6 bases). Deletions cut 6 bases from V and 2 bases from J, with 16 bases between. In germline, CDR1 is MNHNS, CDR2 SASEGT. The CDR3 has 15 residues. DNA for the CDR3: TGTGCCAGCAGCATGACCCCAGGGGTAAACACTGAAGCTTTCTTT. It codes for CASSMTPGVNTEAFF.

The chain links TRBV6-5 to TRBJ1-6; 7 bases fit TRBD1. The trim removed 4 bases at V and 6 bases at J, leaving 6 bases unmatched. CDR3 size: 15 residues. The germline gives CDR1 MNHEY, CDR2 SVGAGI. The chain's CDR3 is CASSSPTGLNSPLHF. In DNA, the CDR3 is TGTGCCAGCAGTTCCCCGACAGGGCTTAATTCACCCCTCCACTTT.

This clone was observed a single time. The CDR3 spells CASSLGGGRGTIYF. In DNA form, the CDR3 reads TGCGCCAGCAGCTTGGGCGGAGGACGGGGCACCATATATTTT. V is TRBV5-1 and J is TRBJ1-3; D gene unclear. CDR1 is SGHRS and CDR2 is YFSETQ in the germline V gene. V lost 0 bases, J lost 9 bases, and 13 bases lay in between. The CDR3 covers 14 residues. Full variable domain (remainder filled in from reference TRBV5-1 and TRBJ1-3): KAGVTQTPRYLIKTRGQQVTLSCSPISGHRSVSWYQQTPGQGLQFLFEYFSETQRNKGNFPGRFSGRQFSNSRSEMNVSTLELGDSALYLCASSLGGGRGTIYFGEGSWLTVV.

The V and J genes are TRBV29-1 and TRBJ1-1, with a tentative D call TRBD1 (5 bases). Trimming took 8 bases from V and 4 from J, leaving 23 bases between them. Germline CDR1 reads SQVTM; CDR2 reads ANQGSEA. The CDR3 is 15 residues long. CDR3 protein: CSTKPGGGLGTEAFF. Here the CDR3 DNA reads TGCAGCACGAAGCCGGGGGGTGGCTTGGGCACTGAAGCTTTCTTT.

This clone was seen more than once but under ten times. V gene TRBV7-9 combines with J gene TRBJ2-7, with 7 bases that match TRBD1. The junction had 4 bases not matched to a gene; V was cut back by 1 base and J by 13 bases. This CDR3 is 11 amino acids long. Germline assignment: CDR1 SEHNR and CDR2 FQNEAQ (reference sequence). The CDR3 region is CASSLGGQVYF. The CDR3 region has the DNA TGTGCCAGCAGCTTAGGAGGACAGGTATACTTC. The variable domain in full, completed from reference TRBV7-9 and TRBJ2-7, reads DTGVSQNPRHKITKRGQNVTFRCDPISEHNRLYWYRQTLGQGPEFLTYFQNEAQLEKSRLLSDRFSAERPKGSFSTLEIQRTEQGDSAMYLCASSLGGQVYFGPGTRLTVT.